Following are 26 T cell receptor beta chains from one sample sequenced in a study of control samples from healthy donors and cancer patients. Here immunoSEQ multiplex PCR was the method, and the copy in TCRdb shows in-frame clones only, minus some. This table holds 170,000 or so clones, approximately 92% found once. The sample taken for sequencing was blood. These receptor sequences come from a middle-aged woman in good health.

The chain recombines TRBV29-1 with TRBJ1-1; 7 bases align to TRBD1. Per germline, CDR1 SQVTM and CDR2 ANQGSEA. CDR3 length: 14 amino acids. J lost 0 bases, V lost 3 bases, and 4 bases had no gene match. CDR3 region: CSVETGTVNTEAFF. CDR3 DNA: TGCAGCGTTGAGACCGGGACAGTGAACACTGAAGCTTTCTTT.

Here the CDR3 DNA reads TGCGCCAGCAGTGAGACCCGGACCCCGCAGTATTTT. This gives the protein CASSETRTPQYF. The chain is built from TRBV10-1 and TRBJ2-3; the D is unclear. The CDR3 contains 12 residues. Looked up from germline, CDR1 is WNHNN and CDR2 is SYGVQD (reference sequence). The V gene lost 2 bases and the J gene lost 10 bases, with 10 bases spanning the gap.

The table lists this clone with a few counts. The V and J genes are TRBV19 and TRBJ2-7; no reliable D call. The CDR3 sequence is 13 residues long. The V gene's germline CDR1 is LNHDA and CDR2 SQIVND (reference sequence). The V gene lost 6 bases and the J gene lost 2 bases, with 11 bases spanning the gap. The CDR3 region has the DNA TGTGCCAGTAGCCAAACCGCGACCTACGAGCAGTACTTC. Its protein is CASSQTATYEQYF. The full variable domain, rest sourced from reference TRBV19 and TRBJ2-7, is DGGITQSPKYLFRKEGQNVTLSCEQNLNHDAMYWYRQDPGQGLRLIYYSQIVNDFQKGDIAEGYSVSREKKESFPLTVTSAQKNPTAFYLCASSQTATYEQYFGPGTRLTVT.

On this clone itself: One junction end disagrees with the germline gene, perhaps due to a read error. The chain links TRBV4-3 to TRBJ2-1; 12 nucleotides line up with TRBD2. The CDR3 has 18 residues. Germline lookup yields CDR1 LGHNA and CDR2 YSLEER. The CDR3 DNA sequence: TGCGCCCGCAGCCGCCGGGCCCTCCTAGCGGGGGGGGGAAATGAGCAGTTCTTC. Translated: CARSRRALLAGGGNEQFF.

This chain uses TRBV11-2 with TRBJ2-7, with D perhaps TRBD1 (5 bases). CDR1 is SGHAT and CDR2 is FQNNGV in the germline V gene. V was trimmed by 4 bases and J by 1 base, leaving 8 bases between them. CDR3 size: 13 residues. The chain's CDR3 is CASSSPGSYEQYF. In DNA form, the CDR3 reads TGTGCCAGCAGCTCGCCAGGGTCCTACGAGCAGTACTTC.

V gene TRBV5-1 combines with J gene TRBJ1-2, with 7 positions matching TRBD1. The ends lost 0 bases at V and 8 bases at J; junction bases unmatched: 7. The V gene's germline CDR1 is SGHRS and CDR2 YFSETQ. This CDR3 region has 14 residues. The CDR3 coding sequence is TGCGCCAGCAGCTTGGAACAGGGGATAGGGGGCTACACCTTC. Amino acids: CASSLEQGIGGYTF.

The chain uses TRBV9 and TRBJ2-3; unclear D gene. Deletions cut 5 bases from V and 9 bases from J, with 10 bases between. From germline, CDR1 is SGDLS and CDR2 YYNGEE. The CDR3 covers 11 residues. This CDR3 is CASSPGRTQYF. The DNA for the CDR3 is TGTGCCAGCAGTCCTGGGCGCACGCAGTATTTT. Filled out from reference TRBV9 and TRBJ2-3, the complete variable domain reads DSGVTQTPKHLITATGQRVTLRCSPRSGDLSVYWYQQSLDQGLQFLIQYYNGEERAKGNILERFSAQQFPDLHSELNLSSLELGDSALYFCASSPGRTQYFGPGTRLTVL.

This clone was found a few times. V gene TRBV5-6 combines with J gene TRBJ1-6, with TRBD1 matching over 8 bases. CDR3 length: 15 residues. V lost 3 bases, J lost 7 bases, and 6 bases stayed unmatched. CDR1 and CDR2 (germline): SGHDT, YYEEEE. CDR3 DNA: TGTGCCAGCAGCTCGACAGGGACAGGAAATTCACCCCTCCACTTT. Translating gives CASSSTGTGNSPLHF.

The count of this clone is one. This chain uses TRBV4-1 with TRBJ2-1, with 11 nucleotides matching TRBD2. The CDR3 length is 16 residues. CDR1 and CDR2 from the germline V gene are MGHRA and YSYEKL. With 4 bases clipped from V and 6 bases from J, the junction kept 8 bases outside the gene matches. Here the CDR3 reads CASSPNSGGDANEQFF. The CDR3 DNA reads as TGCGCCAGCAGCCCTAATAGCGGGGGGGACGCCAATGAGCAGTTCTTC.

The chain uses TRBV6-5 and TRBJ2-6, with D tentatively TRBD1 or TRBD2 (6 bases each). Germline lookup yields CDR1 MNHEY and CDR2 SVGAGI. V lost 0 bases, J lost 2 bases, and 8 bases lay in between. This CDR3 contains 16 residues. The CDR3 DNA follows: TGTGCCAGCAGTTACTCAGGGGGGCCTGGGGCCAACGTCCTGACTTTC. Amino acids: CASSYSGGPGANVLTF.

This chain's CDR3 is CASSQVHGYTF. In nucleotides, the CDR3 is TGTGCCAGCAGCCAAGTCCATGGCTACACCTTC. This chain uses TRBV3-1 (or the pseudogene TRBV3-2) with TRBJ1-2; D unclear. Germline V lookup: CDR1 LGHDT, CDR2 YNNKEL (reference sequence). CDR3 length equals 11 residues. Deletions cut 1 base from V and 6 bases from J, with 3 bases between.

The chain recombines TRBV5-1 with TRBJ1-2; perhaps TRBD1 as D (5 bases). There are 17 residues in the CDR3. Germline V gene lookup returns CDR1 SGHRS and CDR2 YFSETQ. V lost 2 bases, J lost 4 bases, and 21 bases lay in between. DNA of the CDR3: TGCGCCAGCAGCTTAGGTGGACCCGAGGGGCCCGTCTATGGCTACACCTTC. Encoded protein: CASSLGGPEGPVYGYTF.

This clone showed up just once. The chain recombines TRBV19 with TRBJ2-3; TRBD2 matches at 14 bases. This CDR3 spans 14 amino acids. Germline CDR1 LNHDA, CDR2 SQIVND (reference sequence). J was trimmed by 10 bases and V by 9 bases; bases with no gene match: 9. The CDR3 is CASRTSGGPRAQYF. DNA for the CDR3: TGTGCCAGCAGGACTAGCGGGGGGCCCCGAGCGCAGTATTTT.

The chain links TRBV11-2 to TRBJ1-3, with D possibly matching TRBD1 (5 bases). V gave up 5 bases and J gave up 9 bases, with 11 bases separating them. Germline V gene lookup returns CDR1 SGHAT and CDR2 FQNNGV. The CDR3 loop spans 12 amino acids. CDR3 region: CASSEMGVTIYF. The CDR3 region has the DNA TGTGCCAGCAGCGAGATGGGGGTCACCATATATTTT.

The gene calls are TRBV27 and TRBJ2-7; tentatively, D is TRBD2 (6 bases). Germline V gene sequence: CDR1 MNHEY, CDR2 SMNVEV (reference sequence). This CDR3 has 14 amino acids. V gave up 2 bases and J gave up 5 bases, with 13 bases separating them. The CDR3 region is CASSLGLRTDEQYF. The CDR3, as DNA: TGTGCCAGCAGTTTAGGACTACGGACTGACGAGCAGTACTTC.

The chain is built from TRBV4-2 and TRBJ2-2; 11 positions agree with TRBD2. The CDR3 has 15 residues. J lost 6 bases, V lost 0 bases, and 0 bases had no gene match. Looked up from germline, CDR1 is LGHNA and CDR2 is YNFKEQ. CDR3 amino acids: CASSQDSGGAGELFF. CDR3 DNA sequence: TGTGCCAGCAGCCAAGATAGCGGGGGGGCCGGGGAGCTGTTTTTT.

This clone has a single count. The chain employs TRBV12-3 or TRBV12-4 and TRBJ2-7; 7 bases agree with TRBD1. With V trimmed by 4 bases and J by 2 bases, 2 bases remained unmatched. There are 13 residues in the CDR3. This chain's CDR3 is CASSYGTAYEQYF. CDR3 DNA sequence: TGTGCCAGCAGTTACGGGACAGCCTACGAGCAGTACTTC.

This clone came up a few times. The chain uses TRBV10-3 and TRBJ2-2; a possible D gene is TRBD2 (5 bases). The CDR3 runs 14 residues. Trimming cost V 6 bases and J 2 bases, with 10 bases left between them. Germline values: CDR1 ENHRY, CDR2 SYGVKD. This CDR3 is CAIRGEHNTGELFF. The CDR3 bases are TGTGCCATCAGGGGAGAGCACAACACCGGGGAGCTGTTTTTT.

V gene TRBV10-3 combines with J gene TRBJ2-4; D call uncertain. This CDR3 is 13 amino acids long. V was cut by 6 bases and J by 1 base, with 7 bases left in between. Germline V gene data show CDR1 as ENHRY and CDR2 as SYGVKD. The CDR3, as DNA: TGTGCCATCAGCGAGACGGCCAAAAACATTCAGTACTTC. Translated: CAISETAKNIQYF.

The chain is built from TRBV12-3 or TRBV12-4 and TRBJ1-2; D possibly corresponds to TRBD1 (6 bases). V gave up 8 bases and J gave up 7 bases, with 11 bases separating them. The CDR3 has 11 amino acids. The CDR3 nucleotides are TGTGCCAGCCGGGGGGGCCTTGGCTACACCTTC. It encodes CASRGGLGYTF.

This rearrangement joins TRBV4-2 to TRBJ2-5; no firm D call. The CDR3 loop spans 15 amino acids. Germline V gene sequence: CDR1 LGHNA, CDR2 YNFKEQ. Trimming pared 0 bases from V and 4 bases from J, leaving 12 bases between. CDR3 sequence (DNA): TGTGCCAGCAGCCAAGATTTAGCTAGTGCAGAGACCCAGTACTTC. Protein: CASSQDLASAETQYF.

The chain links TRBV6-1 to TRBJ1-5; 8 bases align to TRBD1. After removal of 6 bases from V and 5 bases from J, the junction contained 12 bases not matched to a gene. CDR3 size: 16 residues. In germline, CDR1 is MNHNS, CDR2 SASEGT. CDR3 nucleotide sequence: TGTGCCAGCAGGGAATCAGGGGGCGTTTTTTATCAGCCCCAGCATTTT. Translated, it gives CASRESGGVFYQPQHF.

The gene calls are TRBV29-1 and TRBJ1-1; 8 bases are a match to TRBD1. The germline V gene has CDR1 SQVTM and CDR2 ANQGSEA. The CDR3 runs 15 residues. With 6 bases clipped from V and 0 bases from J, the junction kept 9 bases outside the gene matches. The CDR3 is CSVRQGWGMNTEAFF. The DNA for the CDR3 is TGCAGCGTCCGACAGGGGTGGGGGATGAACACTGAAGCTTTCTTT. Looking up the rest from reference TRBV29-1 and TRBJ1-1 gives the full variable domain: SAVISQKPSRDICQRGTSLTIQCQVDSQVTMMFWYRQQPGQSLTLIATANQGSEATYESGFVIDKFPISRPNLTFSTLTVSNMSPEDSSIYLCSVRQGWGMNTEAFFGQGTRLTVV.

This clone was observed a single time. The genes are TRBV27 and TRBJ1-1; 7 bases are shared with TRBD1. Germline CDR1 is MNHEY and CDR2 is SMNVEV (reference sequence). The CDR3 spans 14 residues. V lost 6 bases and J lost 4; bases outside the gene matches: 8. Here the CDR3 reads CASRTTGAATEAFF. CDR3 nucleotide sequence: TGTGCCAGCAGGACAACAGGGGCGGCCACTGAAGCTTTCTTT.

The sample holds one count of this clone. CDR3 sequence: CASSPPVGLAGELFF. The CDR3 DNA reads TGTGCCAGCTCACCACCGGTGGGGCTTGCCGGGGAGCTGTTTTTT. The chain uses TRBV18 and TRBJ2-2; D might be TRBD1 (5 bases). V lost 0 bases and J lost 6, with 11 bases in between. The germline CDR1 and CDR2 sequences are KGHSH and LQKENI. This CDR3 has 15 residues.

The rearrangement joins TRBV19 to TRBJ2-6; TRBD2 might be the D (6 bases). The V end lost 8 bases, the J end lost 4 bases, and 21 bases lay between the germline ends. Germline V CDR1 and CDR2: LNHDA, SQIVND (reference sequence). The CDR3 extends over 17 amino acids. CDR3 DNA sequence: TGTGCCAGTGGGATAGACTCCTCCGGGGGAGGGGCCAACGTCCTGACTTTC. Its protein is CASGIDSSGGGANVLTF.